This T cell receptor beta chain was sequenced in a study of CD8 T cells in ankylosing spondylitis. Overall study findings and caveats: A TCR beta motif made of fewer than 10 highly homologous variants seemed typical of ankylosing spondylitis blood. Reports say disease-linked clones showed up significantly more in matched ankylosing spondylitis synovial fluid. CD8+ by phenotype, disease-linked clones were relatively rare in peripheral blood.

TCRdb fed the 5' RACE reads into MiXCR, producing one record per CDR3 protein. This sample has roughly 91,000 distinct CDR3 sequences, with about 8.3% found just once. Germline CDR1 reads MDHEN; CDR2 reads SYDVKM. The CDR3 runs to 15 residues. This clonotype appeared many times. The antigen remains unidentified. Germline and junction disagree at one end, which may indicate a read error. This TCR was recovered from a male donor with ankylosing spondylitis or in good health (not recorded which). The rearrangement links TRBV28 to TRBJ2-4; 7 bases agree with TRBD1. Sequencing input: blood, either unsorted or a sorted T cell fraction (not recorded which). The CDR3 reads CAISLEGAAKNIQYF. In DNA form, the CDR3 reads TGTGCCATCAGTTTAGAGGGGGCTGCCAAAAACATTCAGTACTTC.